This TCR beta chain was retrieved from a study of graft-versus-host responses after intestinal transplantation. Study-level background: Tacrolimus and steroids were given for 2 to 4 years to all recipients after anti-thymocyte globulin induction. Points from the study as a whole: Recipient bone marrow held GvH clones, some seen earlier in ileum or blood. High graft-versus-host to host-versus-graft clonal ratios were seen in allografts of patients with graft-donor T cell macrochimerism.

TCRdb's table, derived via immunoSEQ multiplex PCR, lists solely in-frame clones and lacks some. The table lists under 15,000 clones, over 85% of them singletons. This clone was recorded once. Its antigen remains unidentified. Sequencing used PBMCs, obtained about 37 months after intestinal transplantation. This TCR came from a human patient who received an intestinal transplant, so some T cells may come from the graft donor.

The CDR3 protein is CASGHGQPQHF. Here the CDR3 DNA reads TGTGCTAGTGGCCACGGGCAGCCCCAGCATTTT. The rearrangement uses TRBV12-5 and TRBJ1-5; no reliable D call. Trimming removed 6 bases at V and 7 bases at J, with 7 bases between. This CDR3 is built from 11 residues. The germline V gene has CDR1 LGHNT and CDR2 FRNRAP.